The text below deals with one TCR beta chain. Its antigen is unidentified. The CDR3 is made up of 11 amino acids. Trimming shortened V by 10 bases and J by 10 bases, and 14 bases separated the two germline ends. Germline V lookup: CDR1 MRHNA, CDR2 SNTAGT. Produced via immunoSEQ multiplex PCR; TCRdb's table is partial and in-frame only. Of around 74,000 clones listed, approximately 87% are singletons. The sample is drawn from a study of radiation and T cells in renal cell carcinoma. Study results and caveats: From baseline, blood top tumor clonotypes peaked at 2 weeks post-radiation. Without pretreatment biopsies, baseline tumor clonotype presence was undetermined.

The time point here: blood 4 weeks post-SBRT, at nephrectomy. Treatment given: 15 Gy SBRT to primary tumor, nephrectomy 4 weeks later. The patient's renal cell carcinoma had clear cell pathology. The sequences come from blood, collected from a patient whose treatment included radiotherapy and nephrectomy. This receptor was identified in a woman in her fifties or sixties with renal cell carcinoma. V and J are TRBV6-4 and TRBJ2-1; D uncertain. The CDR3 is CATPPLWEQFF. CDR3 nucleotide sequence: TGTGCCACCCCACCCCTCTGGGAGCAGTTCTTC.